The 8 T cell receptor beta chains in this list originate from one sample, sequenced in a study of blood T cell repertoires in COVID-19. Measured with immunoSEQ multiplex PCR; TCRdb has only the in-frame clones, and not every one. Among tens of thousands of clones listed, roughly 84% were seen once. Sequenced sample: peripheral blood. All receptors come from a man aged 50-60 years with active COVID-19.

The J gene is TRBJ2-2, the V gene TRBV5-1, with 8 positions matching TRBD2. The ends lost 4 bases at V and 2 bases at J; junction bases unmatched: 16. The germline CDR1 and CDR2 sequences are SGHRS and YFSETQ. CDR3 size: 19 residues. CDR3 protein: CASSPLALILAANTGELFF. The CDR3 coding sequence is TGCGCCAGCAGCCCCTTGGCCCTTATACTAGCGGCTAACACCGGGGAGCTGTTTTTT.

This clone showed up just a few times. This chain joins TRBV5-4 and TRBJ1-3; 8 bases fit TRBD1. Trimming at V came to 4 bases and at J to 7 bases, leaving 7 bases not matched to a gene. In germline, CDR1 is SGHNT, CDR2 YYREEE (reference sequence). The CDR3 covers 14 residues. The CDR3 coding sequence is TGTGCCAGCAGCCTCCGGGACAGGCATAACACCATATATTTT. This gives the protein CASSLRDRHNTIYF.

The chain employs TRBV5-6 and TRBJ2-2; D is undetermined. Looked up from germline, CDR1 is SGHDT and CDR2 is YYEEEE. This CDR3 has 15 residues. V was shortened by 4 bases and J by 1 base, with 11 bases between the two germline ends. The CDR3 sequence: CASSPTLKNTGELFF. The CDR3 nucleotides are TGTGCCAGCAGCCCGACACTGAAGAACACCGGGGAGCTGTTTTTT.

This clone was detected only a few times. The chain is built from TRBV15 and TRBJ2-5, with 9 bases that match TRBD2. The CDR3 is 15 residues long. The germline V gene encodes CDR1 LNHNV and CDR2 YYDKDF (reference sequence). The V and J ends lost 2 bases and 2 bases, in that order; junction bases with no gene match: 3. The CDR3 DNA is TGTGCCACCAGCAGAACGGGACTAGCACAAGAGACCCAGTACTTC. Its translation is CATSRTGLAQETQYF.

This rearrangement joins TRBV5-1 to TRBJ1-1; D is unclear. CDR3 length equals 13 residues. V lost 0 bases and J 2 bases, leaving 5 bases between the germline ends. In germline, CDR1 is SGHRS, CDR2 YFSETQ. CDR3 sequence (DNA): TGCGCCAGCAGCTTGGCAGTAAACACTGAAGCTTTCTTT. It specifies CASSLAVNTEAFF.

In DNA, the CDR3 is TGTGCCAGCAGGCTCGCCAGGGCAGGATCACCCCTCCACTTT. As protein: CASRLARAGSPLHF. The V gene is TRBV28, the J gene TRBJ1-6, with D perhaps matching TRBD1 (5 bases). The V gene lost 6 bases and the J gene lost 10 bases, with 16 bases spanning the gap. The length of the CDR3 is 14 residues. Germline V gene lookup returns CDR1 MDHEN and CDR2 SYDVKM.

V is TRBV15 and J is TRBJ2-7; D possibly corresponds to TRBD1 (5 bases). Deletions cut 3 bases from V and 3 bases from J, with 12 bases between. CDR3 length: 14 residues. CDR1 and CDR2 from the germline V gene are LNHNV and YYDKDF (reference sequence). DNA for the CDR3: TGTGCCACCAGCAGTCCACAGGCCATCTACGAGCAGTACTTC. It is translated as CATSSPQAIYEQYF. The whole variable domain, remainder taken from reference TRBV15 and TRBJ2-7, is DAMVIQNPRYQVTQFGKPVTLSCSQTLNHNVMYWYQQKSSQAPKLLFHYYDKDFNNEADTPDNFQSRRPNTSFCFLDIRSPGLGDTAMYLCATSSPQAIYEQYFGPGTRLTVT.

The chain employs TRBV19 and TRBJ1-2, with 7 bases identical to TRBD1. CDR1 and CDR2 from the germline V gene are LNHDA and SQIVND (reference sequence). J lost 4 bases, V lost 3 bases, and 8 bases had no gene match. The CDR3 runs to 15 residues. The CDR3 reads CASSIPDRAVYGYTF. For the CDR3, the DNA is TGTGCCAGTAGTATCCCTGACAGGGCCGTCTATGGCTACACCTTC. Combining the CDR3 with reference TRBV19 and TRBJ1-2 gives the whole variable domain DGGITQSPKYLFRKEGQNVTLSCEQNLNHDAMYWYRQDPGQGLRLIYYSQIVNDFQKGDIAEGYSVSREKKESFPLTVTSAQKNPTAFYLCASSIPDRAVYGYTFGSGTRLTVV.